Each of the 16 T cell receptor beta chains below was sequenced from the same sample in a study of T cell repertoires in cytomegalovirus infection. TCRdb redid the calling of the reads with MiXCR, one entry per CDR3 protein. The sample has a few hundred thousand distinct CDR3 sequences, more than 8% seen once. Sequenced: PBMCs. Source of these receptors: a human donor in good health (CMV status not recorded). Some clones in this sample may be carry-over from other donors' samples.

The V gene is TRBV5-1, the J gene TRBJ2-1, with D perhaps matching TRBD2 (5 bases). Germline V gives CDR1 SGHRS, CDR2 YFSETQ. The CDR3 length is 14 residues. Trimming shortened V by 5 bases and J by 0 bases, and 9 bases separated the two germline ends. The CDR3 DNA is TGCGCCAGCAGTGGACTGAGCTCCTACAATGAGCAGTTCTTC. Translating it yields CASSGLSSYNEQFF.

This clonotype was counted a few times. CDR3 bases: TGTGCCAGCAATTCCAAGTTAGTTGAGACCCAGTACTTC. Translating it yields CASNSKLVETQYF. This chain connects TRBV2 to TRBJ2-5, with D unresolved. Germline loops: CDR1 SNHLY, CDR2 FYNNEI. CDR3 length: 13 residues. V shed 7 bases and J shed 5 bases, with 14 bases lying between them.

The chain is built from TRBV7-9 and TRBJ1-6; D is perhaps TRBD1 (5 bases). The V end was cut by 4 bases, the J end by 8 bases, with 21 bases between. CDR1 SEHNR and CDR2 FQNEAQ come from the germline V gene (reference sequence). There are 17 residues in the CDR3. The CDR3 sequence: CASSSSLRGPRDSPLHF. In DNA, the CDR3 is TGTGCCAGCAGCTCCTCCCTCCGGGGCCCTAGAGATTCACCCCTCCACTTT.

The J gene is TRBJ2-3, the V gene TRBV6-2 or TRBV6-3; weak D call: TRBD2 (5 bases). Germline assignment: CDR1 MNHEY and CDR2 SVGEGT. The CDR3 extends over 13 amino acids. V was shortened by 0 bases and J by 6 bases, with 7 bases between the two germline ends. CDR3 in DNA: TGTGCCAGCAGTTACTCTTTAGCGGATACGCAGTATTTT. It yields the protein CASSYSLADTQYF.

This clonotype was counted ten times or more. The CDR3 protein is CASSDDIYEQYF. The DNA for the CDR3 is TGTGCCAGCAGCGATGACATCTACGAGCAGTACTTC. V gene TRBV7-6 combines with J gene TRBJ2-7; no clear D gene. Looked up from germline, CDR1 is SGHVS and CDR2 is FNYEAQ. This CDR3 comprises 12 residues. The germline V and J ends were trimmed by 5 bases and 3 bases, with 8 bases remaining between them.

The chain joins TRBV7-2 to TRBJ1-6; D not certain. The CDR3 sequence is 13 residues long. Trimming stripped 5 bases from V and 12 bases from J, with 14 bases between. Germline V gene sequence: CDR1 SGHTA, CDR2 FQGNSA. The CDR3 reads CASSLGDTRPLHF. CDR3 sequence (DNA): TGTGCCAGCAGCCTCGGCGACACTCGACCCCTCCACTTT.

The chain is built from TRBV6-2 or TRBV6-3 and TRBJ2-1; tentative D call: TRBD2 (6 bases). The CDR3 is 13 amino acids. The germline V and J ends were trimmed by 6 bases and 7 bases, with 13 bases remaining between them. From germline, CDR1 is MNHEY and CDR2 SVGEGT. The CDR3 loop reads CASSRAGGNEQFF. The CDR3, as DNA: TGTGCCAGCAGCCGGGCTGGGGGGAATGAGCAGTTCTTC.

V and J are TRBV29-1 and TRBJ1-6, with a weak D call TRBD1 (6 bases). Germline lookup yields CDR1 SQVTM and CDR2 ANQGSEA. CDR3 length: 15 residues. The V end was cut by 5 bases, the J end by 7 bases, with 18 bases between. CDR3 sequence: CSVRGAGGENSPLHF. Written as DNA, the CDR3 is TGCAGCGTTCGGGGGGCAGGAGGTGAGAATTCACCCCTCCACTTT.

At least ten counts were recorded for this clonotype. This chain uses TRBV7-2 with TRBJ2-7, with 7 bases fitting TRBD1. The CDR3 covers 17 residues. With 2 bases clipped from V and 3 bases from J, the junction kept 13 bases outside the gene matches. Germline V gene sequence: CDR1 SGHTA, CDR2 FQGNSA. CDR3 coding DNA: TGTGCCAGCAGCTTAAGTGGTACAGGGGTGATTTTCTACGAGCAGTACTTC. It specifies CASSLSGTGVIFYEQYF.

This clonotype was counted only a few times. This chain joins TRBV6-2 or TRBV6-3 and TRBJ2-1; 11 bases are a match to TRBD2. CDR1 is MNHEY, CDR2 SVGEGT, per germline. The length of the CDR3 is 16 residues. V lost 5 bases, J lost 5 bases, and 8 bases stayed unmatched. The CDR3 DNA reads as TGTGCCAGCAGTGACCCGAGACTAGCGGGAAACAATGAGCAGTTCTTC. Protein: CASSDPRLAGNNEQFF.

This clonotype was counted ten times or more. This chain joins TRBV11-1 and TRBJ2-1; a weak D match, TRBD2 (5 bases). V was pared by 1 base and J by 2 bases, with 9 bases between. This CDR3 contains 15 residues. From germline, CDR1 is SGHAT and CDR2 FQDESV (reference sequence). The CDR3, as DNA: TGTGCCAGCAGCTTAGACTTAGCGACCTACAATGAGCAGTTCTTC. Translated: CASSLDLATYNEQFF.

The CDR3 sequence: CASGTLAGRRDLYNEQFF. Written as DNA, the CDR3 is TGTGCCAGTGGGACCCTAGCGGGTAGACGTGACCTATACAATGAGCAGTTCTTC. V gene TRBV19 combines with J gene TRBJ2-1; 8 nucleotides align to TRBD2. This CDR3 spans 18 amino acids. The V and J ends lost 8 bases and 4 bases, in that order; junction bases with no gene match: 19. CDR1 and CDR2 (germline): LNHDA, SQIVND (reference sequence). Full variable domain (outside the CDR3, taken from reference TRBV19 and TRBJ2-1): DGGITQSPKYLFRKEGQNVTLSCEQNLNHDAMYWYRQDPGQGLRLIYYSQIVNDFQKGDIAEGYSVSREKKESFPLTVTSAQKNPTAFYLCASGTLAGRRDLYNEQFFGPGTRLTVL.

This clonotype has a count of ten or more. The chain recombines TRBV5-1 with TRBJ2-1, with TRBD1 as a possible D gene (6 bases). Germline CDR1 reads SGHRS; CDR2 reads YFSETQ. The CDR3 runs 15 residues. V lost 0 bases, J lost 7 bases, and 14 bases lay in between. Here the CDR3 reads CASSLATGGGNEQFF. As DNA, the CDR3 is TGCGCCAGCAGCTTGGCGACAGGCGGCGGGAATGAGCAGTTCTTC.

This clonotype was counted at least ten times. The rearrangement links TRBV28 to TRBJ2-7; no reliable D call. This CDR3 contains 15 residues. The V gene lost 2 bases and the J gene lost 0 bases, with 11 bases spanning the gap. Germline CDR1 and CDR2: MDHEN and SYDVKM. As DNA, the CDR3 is TGTGCCAGCAGTTTAATGGCCTTCTCCTCCTACGAGCAGTACTTC. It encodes CASSLMAFSSYEQYF.

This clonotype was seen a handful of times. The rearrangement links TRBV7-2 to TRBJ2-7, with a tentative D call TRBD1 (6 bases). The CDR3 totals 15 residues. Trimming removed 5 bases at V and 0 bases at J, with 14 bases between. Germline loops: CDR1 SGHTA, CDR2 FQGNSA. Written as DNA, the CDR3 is TGTGCCAGCAGCCCCCAGGGGACCATCTCCTACGAGCAGTACTTC. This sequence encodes CASSPQGTISYEQYF. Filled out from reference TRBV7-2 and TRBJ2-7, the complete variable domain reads GAGVSQSPSNKVTEKGKDVELRCDPISGHTALYWYRQSLGQGLEFLIYFQGNSAPDKSGLPSDRFSAERTGGSVSTLTIQRTQQEDSAVYLCASSPQGTISYEQYFGPGTRLTVT.

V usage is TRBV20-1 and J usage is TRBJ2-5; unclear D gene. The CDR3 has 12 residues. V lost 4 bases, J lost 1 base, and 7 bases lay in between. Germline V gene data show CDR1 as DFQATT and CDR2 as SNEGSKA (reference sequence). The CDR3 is CSAKGPQETQYF. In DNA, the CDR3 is TGCAGTGCTAAAGGGCCCCAAGAGACCCAGTACTTC.